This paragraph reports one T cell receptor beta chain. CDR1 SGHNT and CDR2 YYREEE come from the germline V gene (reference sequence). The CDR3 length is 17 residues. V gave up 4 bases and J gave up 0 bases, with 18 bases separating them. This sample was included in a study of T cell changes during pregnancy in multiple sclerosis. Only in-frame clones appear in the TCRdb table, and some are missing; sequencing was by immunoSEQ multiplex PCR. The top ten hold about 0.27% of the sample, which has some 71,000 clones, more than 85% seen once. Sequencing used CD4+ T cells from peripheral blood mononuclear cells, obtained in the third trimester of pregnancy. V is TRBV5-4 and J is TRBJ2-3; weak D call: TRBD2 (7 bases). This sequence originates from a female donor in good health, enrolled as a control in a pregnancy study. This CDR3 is CASSPLAGAGSTDTQYF. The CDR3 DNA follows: TGTGCCAGCAGCCCCCTCGCGGGGGCCGGAAGCACAGATACGCAGTATTTT.